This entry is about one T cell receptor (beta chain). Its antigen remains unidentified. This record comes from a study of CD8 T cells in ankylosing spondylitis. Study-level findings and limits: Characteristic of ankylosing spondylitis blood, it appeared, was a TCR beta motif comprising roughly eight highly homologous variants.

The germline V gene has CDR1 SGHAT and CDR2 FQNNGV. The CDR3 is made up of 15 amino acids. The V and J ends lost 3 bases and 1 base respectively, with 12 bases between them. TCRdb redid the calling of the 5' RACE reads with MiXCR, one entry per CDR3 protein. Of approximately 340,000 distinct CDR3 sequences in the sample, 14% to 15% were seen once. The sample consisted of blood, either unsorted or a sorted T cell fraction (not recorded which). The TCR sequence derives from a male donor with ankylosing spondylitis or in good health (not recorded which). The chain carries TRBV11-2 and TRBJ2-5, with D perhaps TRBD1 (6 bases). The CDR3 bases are TGTGCCAGCAGCTTCTTTTCCAGGGGCCAAGAGACCCAGTACTTC. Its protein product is CASSFFSRGQETQYF.